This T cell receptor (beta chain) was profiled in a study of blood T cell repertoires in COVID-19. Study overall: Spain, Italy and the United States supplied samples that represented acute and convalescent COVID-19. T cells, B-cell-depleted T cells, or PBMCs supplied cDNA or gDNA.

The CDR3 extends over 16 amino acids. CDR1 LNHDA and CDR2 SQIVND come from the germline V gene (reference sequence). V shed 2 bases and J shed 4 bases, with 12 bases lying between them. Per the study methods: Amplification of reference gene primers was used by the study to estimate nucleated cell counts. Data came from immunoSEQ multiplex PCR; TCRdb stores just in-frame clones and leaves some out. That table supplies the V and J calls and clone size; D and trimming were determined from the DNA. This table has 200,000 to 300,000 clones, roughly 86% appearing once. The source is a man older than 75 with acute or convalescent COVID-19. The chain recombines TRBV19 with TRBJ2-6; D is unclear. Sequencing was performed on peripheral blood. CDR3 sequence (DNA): TGTGCCAGTAGTATACTCCCCCTAGGCGGGGCCAACGTCCTGACTTTC. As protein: CASSILPLGGANVLTF.